This entry concerns a single TCR beta chain. These data belong to a study of control samples from healthy donors and cancer patients. V was cut by 5 bases and J by 5 bases, with 17 bases left in between. The CDR3 has 15 residues. Germline loops: CDR1 SGHDT, CDR2 YYEEEE. Sequencing was performed with immunoSEQ multiplex PCR; in TCRdb, only in-frame clones are kept and a portion is missing. The sample contains around 33,000 clones, approximately 86% of which appear only once. Sample: PBMCs. V usage is TRBV5-6 and J usage is TRBJ2-1; D is undetermined. This clonotype was obtained from a woman in her thirties or forties with lung cancer. The CDR3 DNA is TGTGCCAGCAGGACGCGTTTAGGATCCCACAATGAGCAGTTCTTC. It codes for CASRTRLGSHNEQFF. The full variable domain, its missing parts supplied by reference TRBV5-6 and TRBJ2-1, is DAGVTQSPTHLIKTRGQQVTLRCSPKSGHDTVSWYQQALGQGPQFIFQYYEEEERQRGNFPDRFSGHQFPNYSSELNVNALLLGDSALYLCASRTRLGSHNEQFFGPGTRLTVL.